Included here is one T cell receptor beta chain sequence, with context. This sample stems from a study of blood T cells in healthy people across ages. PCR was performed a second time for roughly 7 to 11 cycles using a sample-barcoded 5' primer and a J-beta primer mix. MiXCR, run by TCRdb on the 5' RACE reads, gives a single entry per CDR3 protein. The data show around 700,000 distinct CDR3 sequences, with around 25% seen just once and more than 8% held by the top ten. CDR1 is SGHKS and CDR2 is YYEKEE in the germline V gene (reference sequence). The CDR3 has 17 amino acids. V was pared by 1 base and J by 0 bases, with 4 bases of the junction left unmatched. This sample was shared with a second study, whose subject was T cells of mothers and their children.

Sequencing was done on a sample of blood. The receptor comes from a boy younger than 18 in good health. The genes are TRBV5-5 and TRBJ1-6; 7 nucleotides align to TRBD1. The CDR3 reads CASSLPQGGSYNSPLHF. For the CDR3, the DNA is TGTGCCAGCAGCTTGCCCCAGGGGGGCTCCTATAATTCACCCCTCCACTTT.